What follows are 18 T cell receptor beta chains derived from one specimen sequenced in a study of T cell responses to AZD1222 COVID-19 vaccine. Profiling relied on immunoSEQ multiplex PCR, and the TCRdb table lists in-frame clones only, not all of them. The sample has about 150,000 clones, 92% seen once. The specimen comprised peripheral blood, sampled 28 days after the second AZD1222 dose. The receptors were sampled from an adult who received the AZD1222 COVID-19 vaccine.

J is TRBJ2-1 and V is TRBV6-5; D gene ambiguous. The germline V gene has CDR1 MNHEY and CDR2 SVGAGI. Trimming took 2 bases from V and 14 from J, leaving 16 bases between them. The CDR3 is 13 amino acids. The CDR3 DNA sequence: TGTGCCAGCAGTTACCATGGACCGCGGAAGGAGTTCTTC. Protein sequence: CASSYHGPRKEFF.

This clone was detected only a few times. V gene TRBV14 combines with J gene TRBJ1-1, with 8 bases identical to TRBD1. The CDR3 consists of 15 residues. Germline CDR1 SGHDN, CDR2 FVKESK. V was clipped by 4 bases and J by 11 bases; unmatched bases: 15. The DNA of the CDR3 is TGTGCCAGCAGCCTTATTTCAGGGGGCAATTCCGCGGCTTTCTTT. Protein: CASSLISGGNSAAFF. Full variable domain (missing parts from reference TRBV14 and TRBJ1-1): EAGVTQFPSHSVIEKGQTVTLRCDPISGHDNLYWYRRVMGKEIKFLLHFVKESKQDESGMPNNRFLAERTGGTYSTLKVQPAELEDSGVYFCASSLISGGNSAAFFGQGTRLTVV.

The chain has TRBV2 and TRBJ1-2; D possibly corresponds to TRBD1 (5 bases). The V end was cut by 1 base, the J end by 4 bases, with 13 bases between. The CDR3 totals 15 residues. Germline values: CDR1 SNHLY, CDR2 FYNNEI. CDR3 coding DNA: TGTGCCAGCAGTGAAGGCCCTGGGACTACCTATGGCTACACCTTC. It codes for CASSEGPGTTYGYTF.

The V call is TRBV7-9, the J call TRBJ2-7; 8 nucleotides match TRBD2. J lost 0 bases, V lost 6 bases, and 10 bases had no gene match. Looked up from germline, CDR1 is SEHNR and CDR2 is FQNEAQ (reference sequence). The CDR3 covers 16 residues. The CDR3 DNA sequence: TGTGCCAGCAGTCCTGTAGCGGGGTTAAGCTCCTACGAGCAGTACTTC. Amino acid sequence: CASSPVAGLSSYEQYF. The entire variable domain, with the rest obtained from reference TRBV7-9 and TRBJ2-7, is as follows: DTGVSQNPRHKITKRGQNVTFRCDPISEHNRLYWYRQTLGQGPEFLTYFQNEAQLEKSRLLSDRFSAERPKGSFSTLEIQRTEQGDSAMYLCASSPVAGLSSYEQYFGPGTRLTVT.

A single count supports this clone. This chain uses TRBV5-1 with TRBJ1-1; 9 bases match TRBD1. V shed 0 bases, J shed 3 bases, and the junction held 6 bases outside the gene matches. This CDR3 comprises 16 residues. Germline-derived CDR1 and CDR2 are SGHRS and YFSETQ. The CDR3: CASSLGDRASDTEAFF. DNA for the CDR3: TGCGCCAGCAGCTTGGGGGACAGGGCAAGTGACACTGAAGCTTTCTTT.

V is TRBV21-1 and J is TRBJ2-7; TRBD2, the table's D call, lacks a check against the DNA. TRBV21-1 represents a pseudogene. The CDR3 has 15 residues. The CDR3 nucleotides are TGTGCCAGCAGCTCAAACGCGGGGATTTACTACGAGCAGTACTTC. Its translation is CASSSNAGIYYEQYF.

The rearrangement links TRBV28 to TRBJ2-3; TRBD2 matches at 8 bases. The germline gives CDR1 MDHEN, CDR2 SYDVKM. The CDR3 consists of 14 residues. V shed 10 bases and J 2 bases; nucleotides not matched to a gene: 8. The CDR3 DNA is TGTGCCATCCAGAGCGGGAGCGTCACAGATACGCAGTATTTT. As protein: CAIQSGSVTDTQYF.

This chain links TRBV10-1 with TRBJ1-2; no reliable D call. Germline V gene data show CDR1 as WNHNN and CDR2 as SYGVQD (reference sequence). Between the trimmed V and J ends, which lost 10 bases and 8 bases, there was a span of 8 bases. The CDR3 totals 9 residues. The CDR3 DNA is TGCGCCACCCAGGAGGGCTACACCTTC. Translating gives CATQEGYTF.

The V call is TRBV19, the J call TRBJ2-7; the match to TRBD2 covers 14 bases. Germline V gene lookup returns CDR1 LNHDA and CDR2 SQIVND (reference sequence). Losses at the gene ends were 4 bases for V and 2 bases for J; bases not matched to a gene: 1. There are 15 residues in the CDR3. The CDR3 reads CASSKGLAGAYEQYF. CDR3 bases: TGTGCCAGTAGTAAGGGACTAGCGGGAGCCTACGAGCAGTACTTC.

This chain connects TRBV19 to TRBJ2-5; D is undetermined. Between the trimmed V and J ends, which lost 6 bases and 2 bases, there was a span of 13 bases. The CDR3 has 14 amino acids. Germline V gives CDR1 LNHDA, CDR2 SQIVND (reference sequence). The CDR3 reads CASRTGRQQETQYF. The CDR3 bases are TGTGCCAGTAGGACCGGACGGCAGCAAGAGACCCAGTACTTC.

The rearrangement joins TRBV5-1 to TRBJ2-7; 7 bases map to TRBD1. CDR3 length equals 14 residues. CDR1 is SGHRS and CDR2 is YFSETQ in the germline V gene. The junction had 4 bases not matched to a gene; V was cut back by 4 bases and J by 0 bases. The CDR3 DNA is TGCGCCAGCAGCCCGGGACAGTTCTCCTACGAGCAGTACTTC. Amino acids: CASSPGQFSYEQYF. The full variable domain, its missing parts supplied by reference TRBV5-1 and TRBJ2-7, is KAGVTQTPRYLIKTRGQQVTLSCSPISGHRSVSWYQQTPGQGLQFLFEYFSETQRNKGNFPGRFSGRQFSNSRSEMNVSTLELGDSALYLCASSPGQFSYEQYFGPGTRLTVT.

The gene calls are TRBV14 and TRBJ2-6; D possibly matches TRBD1 or TRBD2 (5 bases each). The V and J ends lost 1 base and 5 bases respectively, with 15 bases between them. The CDR3 runs 17 residues. Germline values: CDR1 SGHDN, CDR2 FVKESK. CDR3 amino acids: CASSQAWGNRRANVLTF. CDR3 bases: TGTGCCAGCAGCCAAGCCTGGGGGAATAGAAGGGCCAACGTCCTGACTTTC.

The chain links TRBV9 to TRBJ1-6; D possibly corresponds to TRBD1 (5 bases). This CDR3 has 16 residues. Germline CDR1 reads SGDLS; CDR2 reads YYNGEE. V was trimmed by 1 base and J by 7 bases, leaving 15 bases between them. Here the CDR3 DNA reads TGTGCCAGCAGCGTACAAGGGGCTCTAGGGAATTCACCCCTCCACTTT. Residues: CASSVQGALGNSPLHF.

This chain joins TRBV10-3 and TRBJ1-1, with D unresolved. Trimming stripped 3 bases from V and 10 bases from J, with 18 bases between. This CDR3 is 14 amino acids long. The germline V gene has CDR1 ENHRY and CDR2 SYGVKD. In DNA, the CDR3 is TGTGCCATCAGTGATGCGACCAGTAGCGAGGGAGCTTTCTTT. This gives the protein CAISDATSSEGAFF.

The table lists this clone with a count of one. J is TRBJ2-7 and V is TRBV9, with TRBD2 as a possible D gene (6 bases). Germline loops: CDR1 SGDLS, CDR2 YYNGEE. V was pared by 0 bases and J by 1 base, with 11 bases between. This CDR3 spans 15 amino acids. The CDR3 nucleotides read TGTGCCAGCAGCGTAGACGGGAGCGGGTCCTACGAGCAGTACTTC. Translating it yields CASSVDGSGSYEQYF.

The genes are TRBV5-4 and TRBJ2-3; D uncertain. The CDR3 contains 13 residues. V lost 3 bases to trimming and J lost 3 bases, with 8 bases between them. The V gene's germline CDR1 is SGHNT and CDR2 YYREEE (reference sequence). The CDR3 nucleotides read TGTGCCAGCAGCTCACCCAGGACAGATACGCAGTATTTT. It translates to CASSSPRTDTQYF.

This rearrangement joins TRBV11-2 to TRBJ2-5, with D maybe TRBD1 (6 bases). Germline CDR1 is SGHAT and CDR2 is FQNNGV. The germline V and J ends were trimmed by 3 bases and 2 bases, with 7 bases remaining between them. The CDR3 covers 13 residues. CDR3 loop: CASSFGQQETQYF. CDR3 nucleotide sequence: TGTGCCAGCAGCTTTGGACAGCAAGAGACCCAGTACTTC.

This chain connects TRBV7-9 to TRBJ1-5; TRBD1 aligns across 8 bases. This CDR3 contains 16 residues. CDR1 and CDR2 from the germline V gene are SEHNR and FQNEAQ (reference sequence). V lost 6 bases and J lost 0; bases outside the gene matches: 7. CDR3 coding DNA: TGTGCCAGCAGTCAAGGACAGGGAGATAGCAATCAGCCCCAGCATTTT. Encoded protein: CASSQGQGDSNQPQHF. Full variable domain (remainder filled in from reference TRBV7-9 and TRBJ1-5): DTGVSQNPRHKITKRGQNVTFRCDPISEHNRLYWYRQTLGQGPEFLTYFQNEAQLEKSRLLSDRFSAERPKGSFSTLEIQRTEQGDSAMYLCASSQGQGDSNQPQHFGDGTRLSIL.